A single sample is the source of the 23 T cell receptor beta chains below, sequenced in a study of Graves' ophthalmopathy and Graves' hyperthyroidism. CDR3 regions of TCR beta were amplified from RNA transcripts. RT-PCR was first run with HTBI primers, then multiplex PCR in a second round. TCRdb redid the calling of the multiplex PCR reads with MiXCR, one entry per CDR3 protein. The table records some 750,000 distinct CDR3 sequences, about 44% of them present only once. Sequences were obtained from peripheral blood. The receptors come from an adult man with Graves' ophthalmopathy.

Notes on this clonotype: The junction differs from germline at one of its ends, possibly a read error. The chain recombines TRBV15 with TRBJ2-7; 11 positions agree with TRBD2. Per germline, CDR1 LNHNV and CDR2 YYDKDF (reference sequence). CDR3 length equals 16 residues. CDR3 bases: TGTGCCAGCAGCCAGGAACCGGGACTAGCGGTCCTGGAGCAGTACTTC. This encodes CASSQEPGLAVLEQYF.

The rearrangement joins TRBV2 to TRBJ1-2; maybe TRBD1 (5 bases). Trimming removed 5 bases from V and 8 bases from J, with 12 bases in between. Germline V gene lookup returns CDR1 SNHLY and CDR2 FYNNEI. This CDR3 spans 12 amino acids. The CDR3 loop is CASSYEGFGYTF. The DNA of the CDR3 is TGTGCCAGCAGTTATGAGGGGTTCGGCTACACCTTC.

In its sample, this clonotype was seen many times. The J gene is TRBJ1-4, the V gene TRBV12-3 or TRBV12-4; TRBD1 matches 10 bases. This CDR3 has 14 residues. J was trimmed by 5 bases and V by 5 bases; bases with no gene match: 2. CDR3 residues: CASSPGQGNEKLFF. As DNA, the CDR3 is TGTGCCAGCAGTCCGGGACAGGGGAATGAAAAACTGTTTTTT.

In this sample, this clonotype turned up a few times. The rearrangement links TRBV15 to TRBJ2-5, with TRBD2 matching over 9 bases. J was trimmed by 4 bases and V by 1 base; bases with no gene match: 1. Looked up from germline, CDR1 is LNHNV and CDR2 is YYDKDF (reference sequence). CDR3 size: 14 residues. The CDR3 nucleotides read TGTGCCACCAGCAGAGGCGGGAGGGTAGAGACCCAGTACTTC. Amino acids: CATSRGGRVETQYF.

This clonotype was recorded at least ten times. This chain joins TRBV20-1 and TRBJ1-1; 8 bases line up with TRBD1. V dropped 2 bases and J dropped 6; count of bases not matched to a gene: 2. Germline V gene data show CDR1 as DFQATT and CDR2 as SNEGSKA (reference sequence). CDR3 length: 12 residues. This chain's CDR3 is CSARQGAAEAFF. CDR3 nucleotide sequence: TGCAGTGCTAGACAGGGGGCAGCTGAAGCTTTCTTT.

This sequence joins TRBV10-2 and TRBJ1-3; D may be TRBD1 (6 bases). The V end lost 7 bases, the J end lost 0 bases, and 7 bases lay between the germline ends. The CDR3 runs to 13 residues. The germline CDR1 and CDR2 sequences are WSHSY and SAAADI. The chain's CDR3 is CASKGGSGNTIYF. The CDR3, as DNA: TGCGCCAGCAAGGGGGGCTCTGGAAACACCATATATTTT.

This clonotype occurred a few times. The rearrangement uses TRBV7-2 and TRBJ1-3; D gene uncertain. This CDR3 comprises 15 residues. Germline V gene lookup returns CDR1 SGHTA and CDR2 FQGNSA. V lost 2 bases to trimming and J lost 0 bases, with 8 bases between them. CDR3: CASSLRPDSGNTIYF. The CDR3 nucleotides read TGTGCCAGCAGCTTAAGGCCAGACTCTGGAAACACCATATATTTT.

This chain connects TRBV29-1 to TRBJ1-3; maybe TRBD1 (5 bases). The CDR3 contains 13 residues. V was trimmed by 8 bases and J by 0 bases, leaving 11 bases between them. Germline CDR1 reads SQVTM; CDR2 reads ANQGSEA. The CDR3 protein is CSYTGNSGNTIYF. For the CDR3, the DNA is TGCAGCTACACAGGAAACTCTGGAAACACCATATATTTT.

This sequence joins TRBV25-1 and TRBJ1-1, with TRBD1 matching 7 bases. The CDR3 covers 16 residues. CDR1 is MGHDK and CDR2 is SYGVNS in the germline V gene. V trimming: 9 bases; J trimming: 2 bases; junction bases outside the gene matches: 15. CDR3 in DNA: TGTGCCAGTAGCTTCTCCACCGGGACAGCCAACACTGAAGCTTTCTTT. It codes for CASSFSTGTANTEAFF. Filled out from reference TRBV25-1 and TRBJ1-1, the complete variable domain reads EADIYQTPRYLVIGTGKKITLECSQTMGHDKMYWYQQDPGMELHLIHYSYGVNSTEKGDLSSESTVSRIRTEHFPLTLESARPSHTSQYLCASSFSTGTANTEAFFGQGTRLTVV.

The chain's CDR3 is CASSTGTGGANEKLFF. In DNA form, the CDR3 reads TGTGCCAGTAGTACGGGAACCGGGGGGGCTAATGAAAAACTGTTTTTT. V and J are TRBV19 and TRBJ1-4, with a tentative D call TRBD1 (5 bases). The germline CDR1 and CDR2 sequences are LNHDA and SQIVND (reference sequence). The CDR3 totals 16 residues. Trimming shortened V by 4 bases and J by 3 bases, and 15 bases separated the two germline ends.

The chain employs TRBV2 and TRBJ2-5; the match to TRBD2 covers 12 bases. CDR1 and CDR2 from the germline V gene are SNHLY and FYNNEI. The CDR3 is 16 residues long. The CDR3 loop reads CARDVLAGGPGETQYF. CDR3 nucleotides: TGTGCTAGAGATGTGCTAGCGGGAGGGCCGGGCGAGACCCAGTACTTC.

CDR3 sequence: CASTPPGGYYGYTF. Here the CDR3 DNA reads TGTGCCAGCACTCCTCCGGGGGGCTACTATGGCTACACCTTC. The gene calls are TRBV2 and TRBJ1-2, with D possibly matching TRBD1 (6 bases). V was clipped by 7 bases and J by 3 bases, with 15 bases between them. The germline gives CDR1 SNHLY, CDR2 FYNNEI. The CDR3 spans 14 residues.

The chain couples TRBV29-1 to TRBJ1-2; D is unresolved. CDR3 size: 15 residues. Germline-derived CDR1 and CDR2 are SQVTM and ANQGSEA. V was clipped by 6 bases and J by 6 bases, with 23 bases between them. CDR3 bases: TGCAGCGTGGGATGGGCTGCGAACACTGAAGATGGCTACACCTTC. As protein: CSVGWAANTEDGYTF.

In this sample, this clonotype turned up many times. The chain couples TRBV24-1 to TRBJ2-7; no definite D call. Germline V gene lookup returns CDR1 KGHDR and CDR2 SFDVKD. This CDR3 has 14 amino acids. V was trimmed by 3 bases and J by 6 bases, leaving 14 bases between them. CDR3 protein: CATSDTDGPCEQYF. The CDR3 nucleotides read TGTGCCACCAGTGATACGGACGGACCATGCGAGCAGTACTTC.

V is TRBV7-2 and J is TRBJ2-7; tentative D call: TRBD2 (6 bases). V was clipped by 4 bases and J by 1 base, with 17 bases between them. Germline-derived CDR1 and CDR2 are SGHTA and FQGNSA. CDR3 length: 16 residues. The CDR3 region has the DNA TGTGCCAGCAGCTGGGGGGAGGCAGGGCTTTCCTACGAGCAGTACTTC. This translates into CASSWGEAGLSYEQYF.

CDR3 loop: CASSLAETSSGETQYF. CDR3 DNA: TGTGCCAGCAGCTTAGCAGAGACTAGCTCAGGAGAGACCCAGTACTTC. This chain joins TRBV7-9 and TRBJ2-5; 7 bases are shared with TRBD2. Germline lookup yields CDR1 SEHNR and CDR2 FQNEAQ (reference sequence). V gave up 0 bases and J gave up 4 bases; unmatched junction bases: 8. The CDR3 totals 16 residues.

The chain is built from TRBV7-9 and TRBJ1-5; weak D call: TRBD1 (5 bases). The CDR3 totals 11 residues. Trimming shortened V by 7 bases and J by 13 bases, and 14 bases separated the two germline ends. The germline gives CDR1 SEHNR, CDR2 FQNEAQ (reference sequence). The CDR3 here is CASTHQGGQHF. CDR3 DNA: TGTGCCAGCACCCACCAGGGAGGGCAGCATTTT. The full variable domain, with the rest looked up from reference TRBV7-9 and TRBJ1-5, is DTGVSQNPRHKITKRGQNVTFRCDPISEHNRLYWYRQTLGQGPEFLTYFQNEAQLEKSRLLSDRFSAERPKGSFSTLEIQRTEQGDSAMYLCASTHQGGQHFGDGTRLSIL.

This clonotype came up many times. The chain is built from TRBV29-1 and TRBJ1-4; D is ambiguous. V was shortened by 8 bases and J by 8 bases, with 12 bases between the two germline ends. The length of the CDR3 is 11 residues. Per the germline V gene, CDR1 is SQVTM and CDR2 is ANQGSEA. This CDR3 reads CSSGSGEKLFF. CDR3 in DNA: TGCAGCTCGGGAAGTGGCGAAAAACTGTTTTTT.

The table lists this clonotype with a few counts. The chain is built from TRBV2 and TRBJ2-7; 11 nucleotides line up with TRBD1. Looked up from germline, CDR1 is SNHLY and CDR2 is FYNNEI. This CDR3 contains 15 residues. V trimming: 5 bases; J trimming: 2 bases; junction bases outside the gene matches: 5. The CDR3 bases are TGTGCCAGCAGTTTGGGACAGGGGGGGACCTACGAGCAGTACTTC. It translates to CASSLGQGGTYEQYF.

This rearrangement joins TRBV5-1 to TRBJ2-7; TRBD1 might be the D (5 bases). Trimming cost V 0 bases and J 7 bases, with 14 bases left between them. The CDR3 sequence is 14 residues long. Germline-derived CDR1 and CDR2 are SGHRS and YFSETQ. Here the CDR3 reads CASSLVTGHGEQYF. The CDR3 coding sequence is TGCGCCAGCAGCTTGGTAACTGGACACGGAGAGCAGTACTTC.

V usage is TRBV10-3 and J usage is TRBJ2-6; tentatively, D is TRBD1 or TRBD2 (6 bases each). Germline V gene sequence: CDR1 ENHRY, CDR2 SYGVKD. Trimming stripped 4 bases from V and 4 bases from J, with 14 bases between. The CDR3 covers 16 residues. CDR3 loop: CAISGGAVAGANVLTF. The CDR3 coding sequence is TGTGCCATCAGTGGGGGGGCTGTGGCAGGGGCCAACGTCCTGACTTTC.

This clonotype came up a few times. The chain joins TRBV2 to TRBJ1-2; D possibly corresponds to TRBD1 (6 bases). CDR1 is SNHLY and CDR2 is FYNNEI in the germline V gene. V gave up 5 bases and J gave up 5 bases, with 12 bases separating them. The length of the CDR3 is 13 residues. The CDR3: CASSFQGKYGYTF. CDR3 DNA: TGTGCCAGCAGTTTTCAGGGGAAGTATGGCTACACCTTC.

This chain joins TRBV29-1 and TRBJ2-3; 8 nucleotides agree with TRBD1. The V gene's germline CDR1 is SQVTM and CDR2 ANQGSEA. The CDR3 contains 13 residues. V lost 6 bases, J lost 2 bases, and 4 bases stayed unmatched. CDR3 in amino acids: CSVRTGTTDTQYF. CDR3 nucleotide sequence: TGCAGCGTCCGGACAGGGACCACAGATACGCAGTATTTT.